This is a list of T cell receptor beta chains from one sample in a study of cytomegalovirus exposure and HLA in healthy donors. Produced via immunoSEQ multiplex PCR; TCRdb's table is partial and in-frame only. This sample has about 150,000 clones, with around three quarters found just once. Source material: PBMCs. Receptor source: a young man in good health. Both conserved end residues are part of each CDR3. The order of the fields is clone size, D gene, V gene, J gene, CDR3 protein, CDR3 DNA. A D gene is named only where the DNA matches it firmly. Rows may omit the clone size; those that give it use once, few, many or a size class.

clone size: .
D gene: .
V gene: TRBV4-3
J gene: TRBJ1-1
CDR3 protein: CASSAAQLNTEAFF
CDR3 DNA: TGCGCCAGCAGCGCTGCCCAGTTGAACACTGAAGCTTTCTTT

clone size: .
D gene: .
V gene: TRBV2
J gene: TRBJ2-7
CDR3 protein: CASSGSVRGNYEQYF
CDR3 DNA: TGTGCCAGCAGTGGGAGTGTCCGGGGGAACTACGAGCAGTACTTC

clone size: .
D gene: TRBD2
V gene: TRBV4-1
J gene: TRBJ2-1
CDR3 protein: CASSQRGLAGVQRYEQFF
CDR3 DNA: TGCGCCAGCAGCCAACGGGGACTAGCGGGAGTTCAGAGGTATGAGCAGTTCTTC

clone size: .
D gene: TRBD1
V gene: TRBV19
J gene: TRBJ2-2
CDR3 protein: CASSRGQGAGTGELFF
CDR3 DNA: TGTGCCAGTAGCCGGGGACAGGGGGCGGGCACCGGGGAGCTGTTTTTT

clone size: few
D gene: .
V gene: TRBV6-5
J gene: TRBJ2-7
CDR3 protein: CASTGSGEQYF
CDR3 DNA: TGTGCCAGCACCGGATCGGGGGAGCAGTACTTC

clone size: .
D gene: TRBD2
V gene: TRBV5-1
J gene: TRBJ2-3
CDR3 protein: CASSLGVAGPIDTQYF
CDR3 DNA: TGCGCCAGCAGCTTGGGAGTAGCGGGTCCAATAGATACGCAGTATTTT

clone size: .
D gene: .
V gene: TRBV7-9
J gene: TRBJ2-3
CDR3 protein: CASSLGAGNTDTQYF
CDR3 DNA: TGTGCCAGCAGCTTAGGTGCGGGGAACACAGATACGCAGTATTTT

clone size: .
D gene: .
V gene: TRBV7-9
J gene: TRBJ1-2
CDR3 protein: CASSFPGRDGYTF
CDR3 DNA: TGTGCCAGCAGCTTCCCGGGAAGGGATGGCTACACCTTC

clone size: .
D gene: TRBD2
V gene: TRBV29-1
J gene: TRBJ2-7
CDR3 protein: CSALLAGGAYEQYF
CDR3 DNA: TGCAGCGCGCTTCTAGCGGGAGGAGCTTACGAGCAGTACTTC

clone size: .
D gene: .
V gene: TRBV19
J gene: TRBJ2-5
CDR3 protein: CASSRGMSMYPLSAYQETQYF
CDR3 DNA: TGTGCCAGTAGTAGAGGGATGAGTATGTACCCCCTTAGTGCCTACCAAGAGACCCAGTACTTC

clone size: few
D gene: .
V gene: TRBV27
J gene: TRBJ2-7
CDR3 protein: CASRDFFYEQYF
CDR3 DNA: TGTGCCAGTCGGGACTTCTTCTACGAGCAGTACTTC

clone size: .
D gene: .
V gene: TRBV5-1
J gene: TRBJ2-7
CDR3 protein: CASSLEGGAPYEQYF
CDR3 DNA: TGCGCCAGCAGCTTGGAGGGCGGGGCGCCCTACGAGCAGTACTTC

clone size: .
D gene: TRBD2
V gene: TRBV4-3
J gene: TRBJ2-1
CDR3 protein: CASSQVRTSAYQFF
CDR3 DNA: TGCGCCAGCAGCCAAGTGAGGACTAGCGCCTACCAGTTCTTC

clone size: once
D gene: .
V gene: TRBV7-2
J gene: TRBJ1-1
CDR3 protein: CASSPWWAGGRTEAFF
CDR3 DNA: TGTGCCAGCAGCCCCTGGTGGGCGGGGGGCCGAACTGAAGCTTTCTTT

clone size: .
D gene: .
V gene: TRBV5-1
J gene: TRBJ1-1
CDR3 protein: CASSLGSSIRNTEAFF
CDR3 DNA: TGCGCCAGCAGCTTGGGCTCAAGCATACGGAACACTGAAGCTTTCTTT

clone size: .
D gene: .
V gene: TRBV4-1
J gene: TRBJ2-3
CDR3 protein: CASSQPPPLYRTDTQYF
CDR3 DNA: TGCGCCAGCAGCCAGCCCCCCCCACTATACCGCACAGATACGCAGTATTTT

clone size: once
D gene: TRBD2
V gene: TRBV5-4
J gene: TRBJ2-3
CDR3 protein: CASRGTSGPPDTQYF
CDR3 DNA: TGTGCCAGCAGAGGGACTAGCGGGCCCCCGGATACGCAGTATTTT

clone size: .
D gene: .
V gene: TRBV4-2
J gene: TRBJ1-3
CDR3 protein: CASSRGQGSSGNTIYF
CDR3 DNA: TGTGCCAGCAGCCGTGGCCAGGGGAGTTCTGGAAACACCATATATTTT

clone size: .
D gene: TRBD2
V gene: TRBV5-1
J gene: TRBJ2-1
CDR3 protein: CASKTTTSGRADEQFF
CDR3 DNA: TGCGCCAGCAAGACCACGACTAGCGGGAGGGCCGATGAGCAGTTCTTC

clone size: .
D gene: TRBD2
V gene: TRBV9
J gene: TRBJ2-1
CDR3 protein: CASSVGTSGSNEQFF
CDR3 DNA: TGTGCCAGCAGCGTAGGGACTAGCGGGAGTAATGAGCAGTTCTTC

clone size: once
D gene: .
V gene: TRBV29-1
J gene: TRBJ2-3
CDR3 protein: CSVVGTTDTQYF
CDR3 DNA: TGCAGCGTCGTAGGGACTACAGATACGCAGTATTTT

clone size: .
D gene: TRBD2
V gene: TRBV29-1
J gene: TRBJ2-2
CDR3 protein: CSVAGTIPTGELFF
CDR3 DNA: TGCAGCGTTGCCGGGACTATCCCCACCGGGGAGCTGTTTTTT

clone size: .
D gene: TRBD1
V gene: TRBV25-1
J gene: TRBJ1-5
CDR3 protein: CASSESGQGRGQPQHF
CDR3 DNA: TGTGCCAGCAGTGAATCTGGACAGGGGAGGGGTCAGCCCCAGCATTTT

clone size: .
D gene: TRBD1
V gene: TRBV7-2
J gene: TRBJ1-1
CDR3 protein: CASSPDQGAKTEAFF
CDR3 DNA: TGTGCCAGCAGCCCCGACCAGGGGGCAAAGACTGAAGCTTTCTTT

clone size: .
D gene: .
V gene: TRBV2
J gene: TRBJ2-2
CDR3 protein: CASSSQGEVHGELFF
CDR3 DNA: TGTGCCAGCAGCAGCCAAGGGGAGGTCCACGGGGAGCTGTTTTTT

clone size: .
D gene: .
V gene: TRBV28
J gene: TRBJ2-7
CDR3 protein: CASSRGGVSYEQYF
CDR3 DNA: TGTGCCAGCTCTAGGGGGGGCGTCTCCTACGAGCAGTACTTC

clone size: .
D gene: TRBD2
V gene: TRBV6-1
J gene: TRBJ2-1
CDR3 protein: CASKLAGVENEQFF
CDR3 DNA: TGTGCCAGCAAACTAGCGGGAGTTGAGAATGAGCAGTTCTTC

clone size: .
D gene: TRBD1
V gene: TRBV5-4
J gene: TRBJ2-2
CDR3 protein: CASSPGQIPNTGELFF
CDR3 DNA: TGTGCCAGCAGCCCGGGACAGATTCCTAACACCGGGGAGCTGTTTTTT

clone size: .
D gene: .
V gene: TRBV27
J gene: TRBJ1-5
CDR3 protein: CASSLRGSQPQHF
CDR3 DNA: TGTGCCAGCAGTTTAAGGGGAAGTCAGCCCCAGCATTTT

clone size: .
D gene: .
V gene: TRBV6-1
J gene: TRBJ2-4
CDR3 protein: CASSEGSLLDIQYF
CDR3 DNA: TGTGCCAGCAGTGAAGGGTCTCTTTTAGACATTCAGTACTTC

clone size: .
D gene: .
V gene: TRBV7-2
J gene: TRBJ2-3
CDR3 protein: CASSAPVTQYF
CDR3 DNA: TGTGCCAGCAGCGCCCCGGTTACGCAGTATTTT

clone size: few
D gene: TRBD2
V gene: TRBV7-3
J gene: TRBJ2-1
CDR3 protein: CASSSSLAGGGEQFF
CDR3 DNA: TGTGCCAGCAGCTCCTCACTAGCGGGAGGTGGCGAGCAGTTCTTC